This passage covers 24 T cell receptor beta chains from one sample sequenced in a study of PD-1 blockade in classical Hodgkin lymphoma. Sequencing was performed with immunoSEQ multiplex PCR; in TCRdb, only in-frame clones are kept and a portion is missing. Altogether about 41,000 clones are present, roughly 80% being singletons, with the ten largest covering around 24%. There was relapse after autologous stem cell transplantation in every patient, and there was variation in brentuximab vedotin exposure. Sequencing was performed on peripheral blood mononuclear cells (PBMCs), taken at baseline. The receptors shown here come from a human donor with classical Hodgkin lymphoma.

CDR3 amino acids: CASSLISGSPETQYF. For the CDR3, the DNA is TGTGCCAGCAGCCTCATTAGCGGGAGCCCAGAGACCCAGTACTTC. The chain is built from TRBV6-5 and TRBJ2-5, with 9 nucleotides matching TRBD2. Germline CDR1 MNHEY, CDR2 SVGAGI. J lost 4 bases, V lost 6 bases, and 9 bases had no gene match. The CDR3 covers 15 residues.

As to this clone: The junction and the germline gene differ at one end; a read error may be behind it. The chain has TRBV6-5 and TRBJ2-7; 7 nucleotides match TRBD2. Germline assignment: CDR1 MNHEY and CDR2 SVGAGI. CDR3 length: 15 residues. This CDR3 reads CASSYFGEGSYKQYF. CDR3 DNA: TGTGCCAGCAGTTACTTTGGGGAGGGGTCCTACAAGCAGTACTTC.

V is TRBV19 and J is TRBJ2-1; D is ambiguous. The CDR3 is 17 residues long. Germline CDR1 reads LNHDA; CDR2 reads SQIVND (reference sequence). V gave up 3 bases and J gave up 0 bases, with 15 bases separating them. CDR3 in amino acids: CASSIRAALSSYNEQFF. The CDR3 region has the DNA TGTGCCAGTAGTATTAGGGCAGCCTTGAGCTCCTACAATGAGCAGTTCTTC.

The genes are TRBV2 and TRBJ2-2, with unresolved D. V lost 9 bases and J 2 bases, leaving 13 bases between the germline ends. This CDR3 spans 14 amino acids. Germline V gene sequence: CDR1 SNHLY, CDR2 FYNNEI. As DNA, the CDR3 is TGTGCCAGTTCCCCGCTACCTAACACCGGGGAGCTGTTTTTT. Its translation: CASSPLPNTGELFF.

This clone was found many times. The V gene is TRBV27, the J gene TRBJ1-1; tentative D call: TRBD1 (6 bases). CDR1 is MNHEY and CDR2 is SMNVEV in the germline V gene (reference sequence). The ends were cut back, 10 bases at V and 4 bases at J, with 16 bases in the middle. The CDR3 covers 13 residues. The CDR3, as DNA: TGTGCCACTACACAGGGTTCTGGCACTGAAGCTTTCTTT. This encodes CATTQGSGTEAFF.

This clone was observed a handful of times. This CDR3 is also generated by other DNA sequences in the sample. This chain joins TRBV29-1 and TRBJ1-3; D remains ambiguous. The V gene's germline CDR1 is SQVTM and CDR2 ANQGSEA. V gave up 6 bases and J gave up 4 bases, with 7 bases separating them. CDR3 length equals 11 residues. In DNA form, the CDR3 reads TGCAGCGTCTTAGTCGGAAACACCATATATTTT. This codes for CSVLVGNTIYF. Complete variable domain (other parts from reference TRBV29-1 and TRBJ1-3): SAVISQKPSRDICQRGTSLTIQCQVDSQVTMMFWYRQQPGQSLTLIATANQGSEATYESGFVIDKFPISRPNLTFSTLTVSNMSPEDSSIYLCSVLVGNTIYFGEGSWLTVV.

The J gene is TRBJ2-1, the V gene TRBV9; no definite D call. Looked up from germline, CDR1 is SGDLS and CDR2 is YYNGEE. With 4 bases removed from V and 9 bases from J, the gap between germline ends came to 17 bases. This CDR3 is built from 14 residues. CDR3 sequence reads: CASSTDVSGPEQFF. DNA for the CDR3: TGTGCCAGCAGCACAGACGTCTCCGGGCCTGAGCAGTTCTTC.

The chain recombines TRBV29-1 with TRBJ1-1, with D perhaps matching TRBD1 (5 bases). Germline V gives CDR1 SQVTM, CDR2 ANQGSEA. The CDR3 contains 12 residues. Trimming removed 2 bases from V and 7 bases from J, with 11 bases in between. Written as DNA, the CDR3 is TGCAGCGTTGAACTTCAGGGCAGTGAAGCTTTCTTT. Its translation: CSVELQGSEAFF.

Remarks on this clone: The same CDR3 can be traced to other DNA sequences in this sample. The chain recombines TRBV6-1 with TRBJ1-2, with no clear D. There are 14 residues in the CDR3. The ends were cut back, 1 base at V and 4 bases at J, with 10 bases in the middle. Looked up from germline, CDR1 is MNHNS and CDR2 is SASEGT. The CDR3: CASSEVGSFYGYTF. CDR3 DNA sequence: TGTGCCAGCAGTGAAGTTGGCAGCTTCTATGGCTACACCTTC.

This clone has just a few counts. V gene TRBV6-1 combines with J gene TRBJ2-1, with a possible D match to TRBD1 (7 bases). Germline values: CDR1 MNHNS, CDR2 SASEGT. The CDR3 has 15 amino acids. Trimming cost V 7 bases and J 2 bases, with 15 bases left between them. The CDR3 DNA reads TGTGCCAGCACCACACAGGGGAGGCCCTACAATGAGCAGTTCTTC. This sequence encodes CASTTQGRPYNEQFF.

The chain carries TRBV28 and TRBJ1-2; TRBD1 matches 8 bases. The CDR3 runs to 14 residues. J was trimmed by 2 bases and V by 4 bases; bases with no gene match: 3. The germline V gene has CDR1 MDHEN and CDR2 SYDVKM. This CDR3 reads CASSWTGSNYGYTF. As DNA, the CDR3 is TGTGCCAGCAGTTGGACAGGGTCAAACTATGGCTACACCTTC.

The rearrangement uses TRBV19 and TRBJ2-2; 9 nucleotides line up with TRBD1. The germline gives CDR1 LNHDA, CDR2 SQIVND (reference sequence). The ends lost 7 bases at V and 0 bases at J; junction bases unmatched: 6. The CDR3 covers 16 residues. CDR3 DNA sequence: TGTGCCAGTACAGTAGGACAGGGGCCGAACACCGGGGAGCTGTTTTTT. It codes for CASTVGQGPNTGELFF. Full variable domain (remainder filled in from reference TRBV19 and TRBJ2-2): DGGITQSPKYLFRKEGQNVTLSCEQNLNHDAMYWYRQDPGQGLRLIYYSQIVNDFQKGDIAEGYSVSREKKESFPLTVTSAQKNPTAFYLCASTVGQGPNTGELFFGEGSRLTVL.

This chain uses TRBV13 with TRBJ2-1; D is unresolved. V shed 4 bases and J shed 1 base, with 8 bases lying between them. CDR1 and CDR2 (germline): PRHDT, FYEKMQ (reference sequence). This CDR3 is built from 14 residues. This chain's CDR3 is CASSSRGSYNEQFF. The CDR3 coding sequence is TGTGCCAGCAGCTCTAGAGGTTCCTACAATGAGCAGTTCTTC.

The chain recombines TRBV19 with TRBJ1-2, with D possibly matching TRBD1 (5 bases). The V gene lost 5 bases and the J gene lost 3 bases, with 22 bases spanning the gap. CDR3 length: 17 amino acids. Germline values: CDR1 LNHDA, CDR2 SQIVND (reference sequence). The CDR3 DNA reads as TGTGCCAGTAGTGCGAACCTGCGGGGCTCTCCGGACTATGGCTACACCTTC. It is translated as CASSANLRGSPDYGYTF.

This clone showed up just a few times. The rearrangement joins TRBV18 to TRBJ1-5; D gene unclear. The CDR3 is 15 amino acids. Germline CDR1 KGHSH, CDR2 LQKENI. Between the trimmed V and J ends, which lost 3 bases and 4 bases, there was a span of 13 bases. The CDR3 spells CASSPAGMRNQPQHF. CDR3 nucleotide sequence: TGTGCCAGCTCACCCGCAGGTATGAGAAATCAGCCCCAGCATTTT. The variable domain in full, with the rest retrieved from reference TRBV18 and TRBJ1-5, is NAGVMQNPRHLVRRRGQEARLRCSPMKGHSHVYWYRQLPEEGLKFMVYLQKENIIDESGMPKERFSAEFPKEGPSILRIQQVVRGDSAAYFCASSPAGMRNQPQHFGDGTRLSIL.

The genes are TRBV7-8 and TRBJ2-2; 10 nucleotides match TRBD2. Germline V gives CDR1 SGHVS, CDR2 FQNEAQ. The CDR3 has 17 residues. J gave up 0 bases and V 5 bases, and 6 bases lay outside the gene matches. The CDR3 region is CASSPRTSGTNTGELFF. CDR3 nucleotide sequence: TGTGCCAGCAGCCCCCGAACTAGCGGGACGAACACCGGGGAGCTGTTTTTT. Complete variable domain (other parts from reference TRBV7-8 and TRBJ2-2): GAGVSQSPRYKVAKRGQDVALRCDPISGHVSLFWYQQALGQGPEFLTYFQNEAQLDKSGLPSDRFFAERPEGSVSTLKIQRTQQEDSAVYLCASSPRTSGTNTGELFFGEGSRLTVL.

This clone was counted only a few times. This chain uses TRBV25-1 with TRBJ2-1, with D possibly being TRBD1 (6 bases). Per the germline V gene, CDR1 is MGHDK and CDR2 is SYGVNS. Trimming stripped 3 bases from V and 6 bases from J, with 18 bases between. The CDR3 is 16 amino acids. The CDR3 bases are TGTGCCAGCAGTGACCAACAGGGCCCCTTTCGCAATGAGCAGTTCTTC. It codes for CASSDQQGPFRNEQFF.

This chain joins TRBV7-2 and TRBJ2-1; D is unclear. This CDR3 has 12 residues. The germline V and J ends were trimmed by 1 base and 12 bases, with 10 bases remaining between them. Germline V gene sequence: CDR1 SGHTA, CDR2 FQGNSA. The CDR3 loop reads CASSLGVSRQFF. DNA of the CDR3: TGTGCCAGCAGCTTAGGAGTCAGCCGGCAGTTCTTC.

This clone was detected once. This CDR3 reads CASSPGSSGNTIYF. Written as DNA, the CDR3 is TGTGCCAGCAGCCCAGGGTCCTCTGGAAACACCATATATTTT. The chain links TRBV6-1 to TRBJ1-3, with D perhaps matching TRBD1 (5 bases). This CDR3 comprises 14 residues. Germline values: CDR1 MNHNS, CDR2 SASEGT. V lost 6 bases and J lost 0, with 9 bases in between.

The V and J genes are TRBV6-4 and TRBJ2-2, with TRBD1 matching over 8 bases. The V gene end was trimmed by 6 bases and the J gene end by 4 bases; junction bases not matched to a gene: 7. The CDR3 sequence is 15 residues long. Germline V gives CDR1 MRHNA, CDR2 SNTAGT. CDR3: CASSITGGSTGELFF. The CDR3 DNA reads as TGTGCCAGCAGCATCACAGGGGGGAGCACCGGGGAGCTGTTTTTT.

V is TRBV6-4 and J is TRBJ1-1, with D tentatively TRBD1 (6 bases). Germline V gene sequence: CDR1 MRHNA, CDR2 SNTAGT. With 6 bases removed from V and 8 bases from J, the gap between germline ends came to 7 bases. The CDR3 is 10 residues long. The CDR3 region is CASRGTEAFF. The CDR3 region has the DNA TGTGCCAGCAGAGGGACAGAAGCTTTCTTT.

The chain couples TRBV2 to TRBJ2-1; 10 bases are a match to TRBD2. J gave up 0 bases and V 4 bases, and 9 bases lay outside the gene matches. Germline V gene lookup returns CDR1 SNHLY and CDR2 FYNNEI. There are 18 residues in the CDR3. The CDR3 DNA sequence: TGTGCCAGCAGTGTTCTAGCGGGAGTTGGCGGCTCCTACAATGAGCAGTTCTTC. Protein: CASSVLAGVGGSYNEQFF.

The genes are TRBV6-5 and TRBJ2-7; the D gene could be TRBD1 or TRBD2 (5 bases each). The CDR3 totals 14 residues. Trimming took 5 bases from V and 8 from J, leaving 19 bases between them. Germline-derived CDR1 and CDR2 are MNHEY and SVGAGI. CDR3 DNA: TGTGCCAGCAGTAGGGACGTCGGGCGCGGACAGCAGTACTTC. Its protein product is CASSRDVGRGQQYF.

The gene calls are TRBV27 and TRBJ2-5; 9 bases map to TRBD2. The CDR3 is made up of 15 amino acids. Germline CDR1 MNHEY, CDR2 SMNVEV (reference sequence). Germline trimming cut 3 bases from V and 5 bases from J; bases unmatched to any gene: 7. The CDR3 DNA reads TGTGCCAGCAGTTTGGATAGCGGGGGCCGGGAGACCCAGTACTTC. It translates to CASSLDSGGRETQYF.